These T cell receptor beta chains were read from a single sample in a study of T cell changes during pregnancy in multiple sclerosis. Libraries were prepared by immunoSEQ multiplex PCR; TCRdb keeps only in-frame clonotypes and omits some of them. Found here are approximately 88,000 clones, 85% to 95% of them singletons; the top ten hold more than 2.5%. The material sequenced was peripheral blood, taken in the first trimester of pregnancy. Every receptor here comes from a female donor with multiple sclerosis, enrolled in a pregnancy study. CDR3s include the opening cysteine and the closing phenylalanine or tryptophan. The D gene is left open where the match is weak.

J,length,V,D,CDR3,DNA
TRBJ2-7,11,TRBV20-1,TRBD1,CRTGVGYEQYF,TGCAGGACAGGGGTAGGCTACGAGCAGTACTTC
TRBJ1-2,11,TRBV19,-,CASSSGQLVTF,TGTGCCAGTAGTAGTGGACAGCTGGTCACCTTC
TRBJ2-7,15,TRBV5-1,TRBD1,CASSLPRQGTYEQYF,TGCGCCAGCAGCTTGCCAAGACAGGGGACCTACGAGCAGTACTTC
TRBJ2-7,14,TRBV5-6,TRBD1,CASSRTGSRDEQYF,TGTGCCAGCAGCCGGACAGGGTCAAGGGACGAGCAGTACTTC
TRBJ2-1,17,TRBV4-3,TRBD2,CASSQESRLAEYNEQFF,TGCGCCAGCAGCCAAGAGTCCAGACTAGCGGAGTACAATGAGCAGTTCTTC
TRBJ2-2,15,TRBV30,TRBD1,CAWRKQGADTGELFF,TGTGCCTGGAGAAAACAGGGGGCGGACACCGGGGAGCTGTTTTTT
TRBJ1-4,18,TRBV5-1,TRBD1,CASRPRLTGGATNEKLFF,TGCGCCAGCCGACCGAGACTGACAGGGGGCGCGACTAATGAAAAACTGTTTTTT
TRBJ2-1,11,TRBV20-1,-,CSGDFHNEQFF,TGCAGTGGGGACTTCCACAATGAGCAGTTCTTC
TRBJ2-1,12,TRBV19,-,CASSMIGNGQFF,TGTGCCAGTAGTATGATCGGGAACGGGCAGTTCTTC
TRBJ2-7,15,TRBV6-1,TRBD1,CASSEQRGLKYEQYF,TGTGCCAGCAGTGAACAAAGGGGGCTTAAATACGAGCAGTACTTC